A selection of T cell receptor beta chains follows, all from one sample in a study of shared clonotypes between healthy human individuals. This table comes from immunoSEQ multiplex PCR, and its TCRdb copy is limited to in-frame clones, with some not included. The profile shows 550,000 to 700,000 clones, around three quarters of them singletons. Sample: memory CD4+ T cells sorted from blood. These receptors came from a woman aged 25 to 45 in good health. CDR3s include the opening cysteine and the closing phenylalanine or tryptophan. The D gene is left open where the match is weak. Some rows mark clone size as missing; the rest say once, few, many or name a class of expanded clone.

D: .; V: TRBV28; size: few; J: TRBJ1-2; CDR3: CASSFRGTYGYTF; DNA: TGTGCCAGCAGTTTCCGGGGAACTTATGGCTACACCTTC
D: .; V: TRBV28; size: .; J: TRBJ1-2; CDR3: CASSLGLFGYGYTF; DNA: TGTGCCAGCAGCCTGGGGCTTTTCGGCTATGGCTACACCTTC
D: .; V: TRBV7-2; size: .; J: TRBJ2-1; CDR3: CASSAVPDNEQFF; DNA: TGTGCCAGCAGCGCGGTGCCCGACAATGAGCAGTTCTTC
D: .; V: TRBV6-6; size: .; J: TRBJ2-5; CDR3: CASAPPTLGRGAQYF; DNA: TGTGCCTCCGCCCCTCCGACTCTGGGGCGCGGGGCCCAGTACTTC
D: .; V: TRBV6-1; size: few; J: TRBJ2-7; CDR3: CAAGMAGYEQYF; DNA: TGTGCCGCCGGCATGGCGGGCTACGAGCAGTACTTC
D: TRBD1; V: TRBV28; size: few; J: TRBJ1-5; CDR3: CASSSTGDNQPQHF; DNA: TGTGCCAGCAGTTCAACAGGGGATAATCAGCCCCAGCATTTT
D: .; V: TRBV19; size: .; J: TRBJ2-3; CDR3: CASRKRDSTDTQYF; DNA: TGTGCCAGTAGAAAAAGGGACAGCACAGATACGCAGTATTTT
D: TRBD2; V: TRBV5-1; size: .; J: TRBJ2-2; CDR3: CASSLAGPDTGELFF; DNA: TGCGCCAGCAGCTTAGCGGGACCGGACACCGGGGAGCTGTTTTTT
D: TRBD2; V: TRBV5-4; size: few; J: TRBJ2-1; CDR3: CASSGGLADYNEQFF; DNA: TGTGCCAGCAGCGGGGGACTAGCGGACTACAATGAGCAGTTCTTC
D: .; V: TRBV5-1; size: .; J: TRBJ2-5; CDR3: CASSEATQQETQYF; DNA: TGCGCCAGCAGCGAGGCCACGCAACAAGAGACCCAGTACTTC
D: .; V: TRBV6-5; size: .; J: TRBJ2-7; CDR3: CASSSPKSSSSYEQYF; DNA: TGTGCCAGCAGTTCTCCTAAATCCTCGAGCTCCTACGAGCAGTACTTC
D: .; V: TRBV5-5; size: .; J: TRBJ2-2; CDR3: CASSPGTRNTGELFF; DNA: TGTGCCAGCAGCCCCGGGACCAGAAACACCGGGGAGCTGTTTTTT
D: .; V: TRBV7-6; size: .; J: TRBJ2-1; CDR3: CASSQRNRKTYNEQFF; DNA: TGTGCCAGCAGCCAGAGAAACAGGAAAACCTACAATGAGCAGTTCTTC
D: TRBD1; V: TRBV5-1; size: .; J: TRBJ1-4; CDR3: CASSVGQINEKLFF; DNA: TGCGCCAGCAGCGTGGGACAGATTAATGAAAAACTGTTTTTT
D: TRBD2; V: TRBV7-9; size: .; J: TRBJ2-5; CDR3: CASSSTSGLETQYF; DNA: TGTGCCAGCAGCTCGACTAGCGGGCTGGAGACCCAGTACTTC
D: TRBD1; V: TRBV7-7; size: once; J: TRBJ2-1; CDR3: CASSLADRGMDEQFF; DNA: TGTGCCAGCAGCTTAGCGGACAGGGGAATGGATGAGCAGTTCTTC
D: TRBD2; V: TRBV7-2; size: .; J: TRBJ2-2; CDR3: CASSLSRGSNTGELFF; DNA: TGTGCCAGCAGCCTTTCTCGCGGGAGTAACACCGGGGAGCTGTTTTTT
D: .; V: TRBV2; size: .; J: TRBJ2-6; CDR3: CASRGSSGANVLTF; DNA: TGTGCCAGCAGAGGAAGCTCTGGGGCCAACGTCCTGACTTTC
D: .; V: TRBV7-3; size: .; J: TRBJ2-7; CDR3: CASSEGLIGSYEQYF; DNA: TGTGCCAGCAGCGAGGGACTCATCGGGTCCTACGAGCAGTACTTC
D: .; V: TRBV28; size: .; J: TRBJ2-4; CDR3: CASSRQARRDIQYF; DNA: TGTGCCAGCAGCCGACAGGCGAGGAGAGACATTCAGTACTTC